A single T cell receptor (beta chain) is shown here with its context. The antigen remains unidentified. The use of a sample-barcoded 5' primer and a J-beta primer mix characterized a second PCR of roughly 6 to 11 cycles. A single record per CDR3 protein comes from TCRdb applying MiXCR to the 5' RACE reads. Of 730,000 or so distinct CDR3 sequences listed, about 40% are singletons. Donors were healthy Caucasian individuals from Russia aged roughly 6 to 95. Each sample provided at least 6 micrograms of extracted total RNA. The data are from a study of blood T cells in healthy people across ages. Broader study findings: The authors considered diversity estimates from one million T cells to be underestimates.

Germline values: CDR1 KGHDR, CDR2 SFDVKD. Between the trimmed V and J ends, which lost 4 bases and 4 bases, there was a span of 7 bases. There are 13 residues in the CDR3. The source is a woman aged 55 to 70 in good health. The sequenced material came from blood. The V and J genes are TRBV24-1 and TRBJ2-1, with a tentative D call TRBD1 (5 bases). The CDR3 DNA reads TGTGCCACCAGTGAACACAGGTACAATGAGCAGTTCTTC. This gives the protein CATSEHRYNEQFF.